This record concerns one T cell receptor (beta chain) sequence. The data stem from a study of STAT5B mutations in CD4+ large granular lymphocyte leukemia. Repertoires were generated with immunoSEQ multiplex PCR, while TCRdb's copy carries only in-frame clones and drops some. The table lists 25,000 to 30,000 clones, 65% to 80% of them singletons. The V segment lost 4 bases and the J segment 4 bases; nucleotides outside the gene matches: 5. This CDR3 contains 14 residues. CDR1 is SGHDT, CDR2 YYEEEE, per germline. Sequenced input: CD4+ T cells from blood buffy coats. This receptor was identified in a human donor in good health. The chain uses TRBV5-6 and TRBJ2-5; 9 nucleotides align to TRBD1. The chain's CDR3 is CASSHTGGPETQYF. CDR3 sequence (DNA): TGTGCCAGCAGCCATACAGGGGGCCCAGAGACCCAGTACTTC.